The present T cell receptor (beta chain) was sequenced within a study of T cell repertoires in cytomegalovirus infection. Whole-study context: Both recently identified HLA-C-restricted and well-studied HLA-B-restricted CMV epitopes were used in the study. The study's findings and limits: Summed frequency of public TCR beta families distinguished CMV carriers with the relevant HLA. In two of eight donors, the top clonotype was HLA-C-restricted CMV-specific.

In TCRdb, the reads were re-called with MiXCR into one record per CDR3 protein. This sample has 200,000 to 250,000 distinct CDR3 sequences, with approximately 38% found just once. Points on this clonotype: Its target is not known. The junction departs from germline at one end; a sequencing error may be responsible.

The sequence came from a human donor in good health (CMV status not recorded). Some clones in this sample may be carry-over from other donors' samples. This specimen was CD8+ T cells from cultured PBMCs, taken from culture after CMV antigen stimulation.

CDR3 sequence reads: CASTLCIEAFF. In DNA form, the CDR3 reads TGTGCCAGCACCTTGTGCATTGAAGCTTTCTTT. The chain employs TRBV5-5 and TRBJ1-1; D unclear. The CDR3 loop spans 11 amino acids. CDR1 is SGHKS and CDR2 is YYEKEE in the germline V gene (reference sequence).